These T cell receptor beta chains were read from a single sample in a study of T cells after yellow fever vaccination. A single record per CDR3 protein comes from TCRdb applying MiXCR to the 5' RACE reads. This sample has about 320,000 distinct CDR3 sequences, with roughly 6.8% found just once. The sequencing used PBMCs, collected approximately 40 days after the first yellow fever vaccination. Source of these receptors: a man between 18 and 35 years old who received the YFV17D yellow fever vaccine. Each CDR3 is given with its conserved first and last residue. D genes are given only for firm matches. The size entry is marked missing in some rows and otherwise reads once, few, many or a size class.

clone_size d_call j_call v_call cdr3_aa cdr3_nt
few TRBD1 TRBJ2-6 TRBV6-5 CASSYHGQGARGANVLTF TGTGCCAGCAGTTACCACGGACAGGGGGCGCGTGGGGCCAACGTCCTGACTTTC
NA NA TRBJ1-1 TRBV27 CASSSETGHEAFF TGTGCCAGCAGTTCCGAGACTGGGCATGAAGCTTTCTTT
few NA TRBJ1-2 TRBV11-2 CASSQDRRGTF TGTGCCAGCAGCCAAGACCGGCGAGGGACCTTC
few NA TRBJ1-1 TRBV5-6 CASSWQDFEAFF TGTGCCAGCAGCTGGCAGGACTTTGAAGCTTTCTTT
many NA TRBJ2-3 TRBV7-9 CASSLGIGGDTQYF TGTGCCAGCAGCTTAGGAATAGGAGGGGATACGCAGTATTTT
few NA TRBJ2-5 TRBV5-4 CASSSGIDAETQYF TGTGCCAGCAGCTCGGGGATCGATGCCGAGACCCAGTACTTC
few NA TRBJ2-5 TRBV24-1 CATSDLGETQYF TGTGCCACCAGTGATTTGGGAGAGACCCAGTACTTC
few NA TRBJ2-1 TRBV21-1 CASSRLGQGDEQFF TGTGCCAGCAGCCGACTTGGACAGGGCGATGAGCAGTTCTTC
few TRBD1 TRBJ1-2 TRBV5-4 CASSLASGQGFGGYTF TGTGCCAGCAGCTTAGCCTCGGGACAGGGTTTTGGGGGCTACACCTTC
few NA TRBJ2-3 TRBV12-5 CASGPGTTSTDTQYF TGTGCTAGTGGACCCGGGACCACGAGCACAGATACGCAGTATTTT
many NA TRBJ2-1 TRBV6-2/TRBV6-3 CASSFHGRTIEQFF TGTGCCAGCAGTTTCCACGGACGGACAATCGAGCAGTTCTTC
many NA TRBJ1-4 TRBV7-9 CASSLRGTNEKLFF TGTGCCAGCAGCTTACGTGGCACTAATGAAAAACTGTTTTTT
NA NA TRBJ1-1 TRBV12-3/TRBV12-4 CASTMGRTRGTEAFF TGTGCCAGCACCATGGGGCGGACCAGGGGCACTGAAGCTTTCTTT
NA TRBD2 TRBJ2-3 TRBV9 CASSFSGGAADTQYF TGTGCCAGCAGCTTTAGCGGGGGTGCGGCAGATACGCAGTATTTT
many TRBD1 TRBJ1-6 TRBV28 CASSRSTGRGSPLHF TGTGCCAGCAGTCGATCGACAGGGCGGGGCTCACCCCTCCACTTT
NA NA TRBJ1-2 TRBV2 CASMLAGARYGYTF TGTGCCAGCATGCTCGCAGGGGCCCGCTATGGCTACACCTTC
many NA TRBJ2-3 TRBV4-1 CASSQAGTNGDTQYF TGCGCCAGCAGCCAAGCTGGAACAAACGGAGATACGCAGTATTTT
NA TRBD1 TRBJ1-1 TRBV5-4 CASSSPTTGGTEAFF TGTGCCAGCAGCTCCCCTACTACAGGGGGCACTGAAGCTTTCTTT
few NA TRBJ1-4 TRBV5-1 CASSLVTDNEKLFF TGCGCCAGCAGCTTGGTAACAGATAATGAAAAACTGTTTTTT
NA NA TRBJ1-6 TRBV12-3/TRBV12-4 CASRPRGFGSPLHF TGTGCCAGCAGGCCCAGGGGTTTCGGTTCACCCCTCCACTTT
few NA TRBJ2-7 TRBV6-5 CASTSGVSYEQYF TGTGCCAGCACTTCGGGGGTCTCCTACGAGCAGTACTTC
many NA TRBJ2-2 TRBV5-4 CASSLVQNTGELFF TGTGCCAGCAGTTTAGTACAGAACACCGGGGAGCTGTTTTTT
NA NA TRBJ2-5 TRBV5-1 CASSLGSPQVETQYF TGCGCCAGCAGCTTGGGGTCTCCCCAAGTGGAGACCCAGTACTTC
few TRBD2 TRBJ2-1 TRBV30 CAWKKRGVNEQFF TGTGCCTGGAAGAAGCGGGGGGTAAATGAGCAGTTCTTC
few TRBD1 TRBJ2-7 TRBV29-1 CSVRPPGQIYEQYF TGCAGCGTTAGACCTCCGGGACAGATCTACGAGCAGTACTTC
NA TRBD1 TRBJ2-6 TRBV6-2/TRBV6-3 CASRPPDRDRAFLGANVLTF TGTGCCAGCAGGCCCCCCGACCGGGACAGGGCTTTCTTGGGGGCCAACGTCCTGACTTTC
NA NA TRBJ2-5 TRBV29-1 CSACMRASQETQYF TGCAGCGCTTGCATGAGGGCCTCACAAGAGACCCAGTACTTC
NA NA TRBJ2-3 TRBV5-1 CASSSPALVDTQYF TGCGCCAGCAGCTCACCAGCCTTGGTCGATACGCAGTATTTT
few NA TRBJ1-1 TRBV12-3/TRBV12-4 CASSLTRENTEAFF TGTGCCAGCAGTTTAACCCGAGAGAACACTGAAGCTTTCTTT
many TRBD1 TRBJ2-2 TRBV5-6 CASSKDRGNGGELFF TGTGCCAGCAGCAAAGACAGGGGGAACGGCGGGGAGCTGTTTTTT
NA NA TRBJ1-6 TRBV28 CASTAAGNSPLHF TGTGCCAGCACCGCAGCGGGGAATTCACCCCTCCACTTT
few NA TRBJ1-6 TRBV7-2 CASSLASTVFPLHF TGTGCCAGCAGCTTAGCATCTACAGTTTTTCCCCTCCACTTT
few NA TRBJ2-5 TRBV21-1 CASSKAGSKTQYF TGTGCCAGCAGCAAAGCAGGGTCAAAGACCCAGTACTTC
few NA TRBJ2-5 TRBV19 CASSMRRGLQETQYF TGTGCCAGTAGTATGCGTAGGGGACTCCAAGAGACCCAGTACTTC
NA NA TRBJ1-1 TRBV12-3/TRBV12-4 CASSFGTANGEAFF TGTGCCAGCAGTTTTGGGACGGCGAACGGGGAAGCTTTCTTT
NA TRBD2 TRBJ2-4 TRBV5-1 CASSWSGIGHTKNIQYF TGCGCCAGCAGCTGGAGCGGGATAGGGCACACCAAAAACATTCAGTACTTC
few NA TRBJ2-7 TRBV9 CASGQGGPYEQYF TGTGCCAGCGGCCAGGGGGGACCTTACGAGCAGTACTTC
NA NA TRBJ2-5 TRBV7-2 CASSLTGGHQETQYF TGTGCCAGCAGTTTGACGGGGGGCCACCAAGAGACCCAGTACTTC
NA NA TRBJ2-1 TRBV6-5 CASSYGGAYNEQFF TGTGCCAGCAGTTACGGCGGGGCGTACAATGAGCAGTTCTTC
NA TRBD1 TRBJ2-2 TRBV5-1 CASSLLGQGDTGELFF TGCGCCAGCAGCTTGTTAGGACAGGGTGACACCGGGGAGCTGTTTTTT
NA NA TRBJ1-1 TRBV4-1 CASSQAGTRNTEAFF TGCGCCAGCAGCCAAGCGGGGACGAGAAACACTGAAGCTTTCTTT
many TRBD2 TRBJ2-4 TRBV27 CASRASGPRGNIQYF TGTGCCAGCAGGGCTAGCGGACCGAGGGGAAACATTCAGTACTTC
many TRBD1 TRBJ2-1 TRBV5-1 CASSTGQGSSSYNEQFF TGCGCCAGCAGCACAGGACAGGGATCAAGCTCCTACAATGAGCAGTTCTTC
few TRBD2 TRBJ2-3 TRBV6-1 CASTFAGADTQYF TGTGCCAGCACCTTCGCGGGGGCAGATACGCAGTATTTT
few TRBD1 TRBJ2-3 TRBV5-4 CASSTGQGSRDTQYF TGTGCCAGCAGCACGGGACAGGGTTCGAGAGATACGCAGTATTTT
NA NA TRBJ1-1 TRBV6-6 CASSYSMNTEAFF TGTGCCAGCAGTTACTCGATGAACACTGAAGCTTTCTTT
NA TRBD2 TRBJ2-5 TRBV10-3 CATSPGGPETQYF TGTGCCACCTCGCCGGGGGGGCCTGAGACCCAGTACTTC
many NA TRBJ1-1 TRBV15 CATSPHGPLNTEAFF TGTGCCACCAGTCCCCACGGCCCCTTGAACACTGAAGCTTTCTTT
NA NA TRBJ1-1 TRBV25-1 CASSDPRGGDTEAFF TGTGCCAGCAGTGACCCACGGGGCGGAGACACTGAAGCTTTCTTT
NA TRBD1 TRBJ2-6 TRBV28 CAIGTGVAGANVLTF TGTGCCATTGGGACAGGGGTTGCTGGGGCCAACGTCCTGACTTTC
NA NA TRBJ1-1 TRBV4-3 CASSQRIGGEGVLATEAFF TGCGCCAGCAGCCAAAGGATTGGGGGAGAAGGGGTTCTAGCCACTGAAGCTTTCTTT
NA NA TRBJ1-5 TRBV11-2 CASKWQPQHF TGTGCCAGCAAATGGCAGCCCCAGCATTTT
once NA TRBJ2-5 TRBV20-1 CSAATGETQYF TGCAGTGCTGCGACTGGAGAGACCCAGTACTTC
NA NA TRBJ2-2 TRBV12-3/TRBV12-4 CASSFGGGYDGTGELFF TGTGCCAGCAGTTTCGGCGGGGGCTACGACGGAACCGGGGAGCTGTTTTTT
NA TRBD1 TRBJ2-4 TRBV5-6 CASSLDRGVQYF TGTGCCAGCAGCTTGGACAGGGGAGTTCAGTACTTC
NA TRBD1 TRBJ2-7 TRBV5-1 CASSLAGTADPYEQYF TGCGCCAGCAGCTTGGCCGGGACAGCGGACCCCTACGAGCAGTACTTC
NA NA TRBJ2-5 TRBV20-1 CSARRTVKETQYF TGCAGTGCTAGGCGGACGGTAAAAGAGACCCAGTACTTC
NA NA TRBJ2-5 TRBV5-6 CASSGRSSVETQYF TGTGCCAGCAGCGGACGGAGTAGCGTGGAGACCCAGTACTTC
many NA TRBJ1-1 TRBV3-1 CASSPLMNTEAFF TGTGCCAGCAGCCCGTTGATGAACACTGAAGCTTTCTTT
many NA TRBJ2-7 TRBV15 CATSGTDSYEQYF TGTGCCACCAGCGGAACGGACTCCTACGAGCAGTACTTC